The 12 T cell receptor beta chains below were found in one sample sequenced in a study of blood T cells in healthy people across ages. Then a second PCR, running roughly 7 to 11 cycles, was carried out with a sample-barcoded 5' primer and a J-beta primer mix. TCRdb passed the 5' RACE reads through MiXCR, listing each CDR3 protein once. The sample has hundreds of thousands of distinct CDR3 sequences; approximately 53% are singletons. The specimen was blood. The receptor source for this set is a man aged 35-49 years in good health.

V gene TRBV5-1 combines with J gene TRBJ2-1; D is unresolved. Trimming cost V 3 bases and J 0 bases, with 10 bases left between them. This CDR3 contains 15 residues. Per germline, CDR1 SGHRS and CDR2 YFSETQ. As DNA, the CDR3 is TGCGCCAGCAGCTCCGACACGAGCTCCTACAATGAGCAGTTCTTC. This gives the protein CASSSDTSSYNEQFF. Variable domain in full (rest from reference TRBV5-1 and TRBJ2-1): KAGVTQTPRYLIKTRGQQVTLSCSPISGHRSVSWYQQTPGQGLQFLFEYFSETQRNKGNFPGRFSGRQFSNSRSEMNVSTLELGDSALYLCASSSDTSSYNEQFFGPGTRLTVL.

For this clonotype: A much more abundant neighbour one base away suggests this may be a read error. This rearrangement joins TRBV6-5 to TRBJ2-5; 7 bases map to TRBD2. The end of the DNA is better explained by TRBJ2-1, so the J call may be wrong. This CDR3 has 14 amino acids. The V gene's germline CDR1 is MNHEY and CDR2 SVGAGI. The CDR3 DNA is TGTGCCAGCAGTACTAGCGATTACCAAGAGACCCAGTTCTTC. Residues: CASSTSDYQETQFF.

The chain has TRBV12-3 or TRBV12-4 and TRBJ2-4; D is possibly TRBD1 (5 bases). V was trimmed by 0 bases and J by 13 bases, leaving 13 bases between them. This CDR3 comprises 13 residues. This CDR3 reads CASSLAPGSPQYF. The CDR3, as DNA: TGTGCCAGCAGTTTAGCGCCAGGGTCCCCGCAGTACTTC.

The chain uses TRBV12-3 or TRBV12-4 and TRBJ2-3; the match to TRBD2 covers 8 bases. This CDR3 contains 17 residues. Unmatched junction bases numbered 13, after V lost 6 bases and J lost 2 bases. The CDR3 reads CASSPGSGGLLTDTQYF. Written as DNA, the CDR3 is TGTGCCAGCAGCCCCGGGAGCGGGGGCCTACTCACAGATACGCAGTATTTT.

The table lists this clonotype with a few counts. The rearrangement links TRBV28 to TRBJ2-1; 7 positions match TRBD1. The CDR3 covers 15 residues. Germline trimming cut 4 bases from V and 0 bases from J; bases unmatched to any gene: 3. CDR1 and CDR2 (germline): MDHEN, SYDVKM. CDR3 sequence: CASSSPGGSYNEQFF. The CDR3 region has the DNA TGTGCCAGCAGTTCGCCAGGGGGCTCCTACAATGAGCAGTTCTTC.

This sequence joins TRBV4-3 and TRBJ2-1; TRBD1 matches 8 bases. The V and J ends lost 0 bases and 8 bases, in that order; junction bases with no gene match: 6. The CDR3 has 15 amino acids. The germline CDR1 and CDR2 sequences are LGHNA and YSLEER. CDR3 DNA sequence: TGCGCCAGCAGCCAAGAGGACGCAGGGGGCCATGAGCAGTTCTTC. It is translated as CASSQEDAGGHEQFF.

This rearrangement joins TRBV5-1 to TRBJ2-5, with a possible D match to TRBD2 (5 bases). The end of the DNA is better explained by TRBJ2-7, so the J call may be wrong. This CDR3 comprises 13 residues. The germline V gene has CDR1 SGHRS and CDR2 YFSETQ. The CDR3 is CASSFRTGNEQYF. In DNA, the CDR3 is TGCGCCAGCAGCTTCCGGACTGGGAACGAGCAGTACTTC.

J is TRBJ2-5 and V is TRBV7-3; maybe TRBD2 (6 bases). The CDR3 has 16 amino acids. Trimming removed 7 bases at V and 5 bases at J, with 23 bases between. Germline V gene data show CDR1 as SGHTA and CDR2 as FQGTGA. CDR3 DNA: TGTGCCAGCAAGGGTCTTCGGGGAGGCAGTTGGGAGACCCAGTACTTC. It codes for CASKGLRGGSWETQYF.

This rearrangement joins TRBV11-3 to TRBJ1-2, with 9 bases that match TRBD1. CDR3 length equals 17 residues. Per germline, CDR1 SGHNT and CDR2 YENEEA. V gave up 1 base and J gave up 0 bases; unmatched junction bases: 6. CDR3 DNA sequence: TGTGCCAGCAGCTTAGGGGACAGGGTGAAGGCTAACTATGGCTACACCTTC. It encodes CASSLGDRVKANYGYTF.

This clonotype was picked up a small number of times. As DNA, the CDR3 is TGTGCCAGCAGCTATCTCCGGGACAGGGATAACTCTGGGGCCAACGTCCTGACTTTC. Translated, it gives CASSYLRDRDNSGANVLTF. This rearrangement joins TRBV7-3 to TRBJ2-6, with 9 bases fitting TRBD1. The V and J ends lost 4 bases and 0 bases, in that order; junction bases with no gene match: 10. The CDR3 consists of 19 residues. The germline CDR1 and CDR2 sequences are SGHTA and FQGTGA.

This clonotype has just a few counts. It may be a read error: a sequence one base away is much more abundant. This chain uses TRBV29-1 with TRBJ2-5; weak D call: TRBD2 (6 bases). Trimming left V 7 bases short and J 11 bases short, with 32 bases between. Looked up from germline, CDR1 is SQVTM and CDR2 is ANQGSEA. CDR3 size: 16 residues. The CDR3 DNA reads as TGCAGCGCCATGCGCGACCGGGACTTTAAATACAATGAGCAGTACTTC. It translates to CSAMRDRDFKYNEQYF.

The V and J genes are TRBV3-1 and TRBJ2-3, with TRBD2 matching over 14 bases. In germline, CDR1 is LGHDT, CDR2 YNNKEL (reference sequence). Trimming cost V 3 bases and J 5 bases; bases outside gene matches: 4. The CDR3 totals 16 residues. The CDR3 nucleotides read TGTGCCAGCAGCCAGGGACTAGCGGGAGCAGGAGATACGCAGTATTTT. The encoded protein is CASSQGLAGAGDTQYF.